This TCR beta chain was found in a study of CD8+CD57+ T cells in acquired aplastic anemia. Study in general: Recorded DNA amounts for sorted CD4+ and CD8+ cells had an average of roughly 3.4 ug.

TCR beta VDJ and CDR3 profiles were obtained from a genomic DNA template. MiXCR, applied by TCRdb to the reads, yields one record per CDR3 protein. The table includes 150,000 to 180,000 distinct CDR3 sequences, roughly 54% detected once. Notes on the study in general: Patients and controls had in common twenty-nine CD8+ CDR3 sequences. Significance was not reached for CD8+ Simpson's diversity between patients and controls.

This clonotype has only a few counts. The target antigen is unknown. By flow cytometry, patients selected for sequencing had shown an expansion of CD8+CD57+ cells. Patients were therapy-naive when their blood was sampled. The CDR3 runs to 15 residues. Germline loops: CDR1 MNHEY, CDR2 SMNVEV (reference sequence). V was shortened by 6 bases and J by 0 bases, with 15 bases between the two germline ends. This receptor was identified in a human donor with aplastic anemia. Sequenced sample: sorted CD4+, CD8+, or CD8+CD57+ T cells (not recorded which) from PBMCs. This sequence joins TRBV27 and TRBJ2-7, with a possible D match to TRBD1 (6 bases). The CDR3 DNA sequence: TGTGCCAGCAGCTCGGACAGCGATTTCTCCTACGAGCAGTACTTC. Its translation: CASSSDSDFSYEQYF.